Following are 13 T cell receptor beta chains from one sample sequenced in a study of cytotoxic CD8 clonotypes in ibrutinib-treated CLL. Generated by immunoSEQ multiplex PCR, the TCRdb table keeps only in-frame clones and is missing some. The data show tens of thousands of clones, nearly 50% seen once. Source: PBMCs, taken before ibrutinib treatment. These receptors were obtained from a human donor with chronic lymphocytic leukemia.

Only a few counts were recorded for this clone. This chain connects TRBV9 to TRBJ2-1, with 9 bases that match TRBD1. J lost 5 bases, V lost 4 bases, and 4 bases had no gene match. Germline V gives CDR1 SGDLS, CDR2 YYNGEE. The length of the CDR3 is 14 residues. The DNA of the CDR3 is TGTGCCAGCAGCCCTTGGACAGGGGACAATGAGCAGTTCTTC. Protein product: CASSPWTGDNEQFF.

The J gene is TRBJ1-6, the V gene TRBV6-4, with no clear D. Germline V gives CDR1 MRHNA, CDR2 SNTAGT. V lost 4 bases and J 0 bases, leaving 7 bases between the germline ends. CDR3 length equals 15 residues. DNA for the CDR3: TGTGCCAGCAGTGTTGAAGGCTCCTATAATTCACCCCTCCACTTT. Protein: CASSVEGSYNSPLHF.

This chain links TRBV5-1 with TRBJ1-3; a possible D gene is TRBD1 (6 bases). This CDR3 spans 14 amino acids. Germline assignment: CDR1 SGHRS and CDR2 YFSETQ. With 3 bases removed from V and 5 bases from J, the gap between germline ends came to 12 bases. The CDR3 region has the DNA TGCGCCAGCAGCTCCGGGACAATACGAAACACCATATATTTT. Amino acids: CASSSGTIRNTIYF.

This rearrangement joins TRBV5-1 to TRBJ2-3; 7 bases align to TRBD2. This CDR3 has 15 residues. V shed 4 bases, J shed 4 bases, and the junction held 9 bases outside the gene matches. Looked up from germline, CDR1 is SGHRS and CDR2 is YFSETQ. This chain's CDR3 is CASSRYSGGPDTQYF. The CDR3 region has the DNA TGCGCCAGCAGCCGGTATTCGGGGGGACCAGATACGCAGTATTTT.

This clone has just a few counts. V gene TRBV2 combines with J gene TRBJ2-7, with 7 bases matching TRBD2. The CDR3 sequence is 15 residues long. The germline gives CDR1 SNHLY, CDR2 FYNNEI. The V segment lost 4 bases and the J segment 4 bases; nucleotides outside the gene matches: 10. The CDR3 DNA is TGTGCCAGCAGTGGCCCAGCGGGGATGAGGTACGAGCAGTACTTC. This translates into CASSGPAGMRYEQYF. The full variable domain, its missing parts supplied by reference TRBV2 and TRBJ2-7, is EPEVTQTPSHQVTQMGQEVILRCVPISNHLYFYWYRQILGQKVEFLVSFYNNEISEKSEIFDDQFSVERPDGSNFTLKIRSTKLEDSAMYFCASSGPAGMRYEQYFGPGTRLTVT.

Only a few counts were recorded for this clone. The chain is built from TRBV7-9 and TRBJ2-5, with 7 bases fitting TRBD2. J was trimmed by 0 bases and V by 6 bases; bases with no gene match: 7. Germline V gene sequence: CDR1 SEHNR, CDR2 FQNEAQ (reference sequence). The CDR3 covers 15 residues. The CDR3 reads CASSPTGGYQETQYF. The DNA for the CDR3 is TGTGCCAGCAGTCCGACGGGAGGCTACCAAGAGACCCAGTACTTC.

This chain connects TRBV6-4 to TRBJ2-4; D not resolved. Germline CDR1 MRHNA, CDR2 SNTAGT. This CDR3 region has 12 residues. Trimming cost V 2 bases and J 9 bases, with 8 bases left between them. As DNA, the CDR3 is TGTGCCAGCAGTGACGGGGTGGGCATTCAGTACTTC. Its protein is CASSDGVGIQYF.

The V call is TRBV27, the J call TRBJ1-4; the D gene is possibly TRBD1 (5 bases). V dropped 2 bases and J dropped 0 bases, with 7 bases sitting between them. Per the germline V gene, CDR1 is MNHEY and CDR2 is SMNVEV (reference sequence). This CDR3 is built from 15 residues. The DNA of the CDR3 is TGTGCCAGCAGTTTACAGGGTGCAACTAATGAAAAACTGTTTTTT. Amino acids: CASSLQGATNEKLFF.

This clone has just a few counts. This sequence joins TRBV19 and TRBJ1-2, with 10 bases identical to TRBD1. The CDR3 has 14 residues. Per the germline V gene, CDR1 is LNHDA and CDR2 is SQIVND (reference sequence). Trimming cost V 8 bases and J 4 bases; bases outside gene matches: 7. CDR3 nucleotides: TGTGCCAGTCTTGACAGGGGGCCCGGCTATGGCTACACCTTC. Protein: CASLDRGPGYGYTF. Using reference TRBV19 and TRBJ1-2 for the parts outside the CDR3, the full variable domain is DGGITQSPKYLFRKEGQNVTLSCEQNLNHDAMYWYRQDPGQGLRLIYYSQIVNDFQKGDIAEGYSVSREKKESFPLTVTSAQKNPTAFYLCASLDRGPGYGYTFGSGTRLTVV.

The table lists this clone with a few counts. This CDR3 reads CASSSKRGGYTF. In DNA, the CDR3 is TGTGCCAGCAGTTCCAAAAGGGGGGGCTACACCTTC. V and J are TRBV28 and TRBJ1-2; D might be TRBD1 (6 bases). The V end was cut by 4 bases, the J end by 8 bases, with 11 bases between. Germline lookup yields CDR1 MDHEN and CDR2 SYDVKM. This CDR3 spans 12 amino acids.

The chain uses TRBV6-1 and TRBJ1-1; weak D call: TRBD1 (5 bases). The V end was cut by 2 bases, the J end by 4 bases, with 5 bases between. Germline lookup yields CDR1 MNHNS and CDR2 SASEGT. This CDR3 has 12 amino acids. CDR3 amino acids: CASSERGTEAFF. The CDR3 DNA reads TGTGCCAGCAGTGAAAGGGGCACTGAAGCTTTCTTT.

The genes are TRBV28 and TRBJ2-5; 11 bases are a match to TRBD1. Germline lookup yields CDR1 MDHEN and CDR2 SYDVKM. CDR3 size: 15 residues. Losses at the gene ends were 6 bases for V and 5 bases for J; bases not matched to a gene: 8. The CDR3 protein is CASRTTGQGAETQYF. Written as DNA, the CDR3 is TGTGCCAGCAGAACTACAGGACAGGGGGCCGAGACCCAGTACTTC.

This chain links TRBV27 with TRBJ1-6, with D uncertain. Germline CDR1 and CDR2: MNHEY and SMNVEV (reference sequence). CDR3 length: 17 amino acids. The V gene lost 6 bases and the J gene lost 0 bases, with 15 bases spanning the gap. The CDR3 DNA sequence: TGTGCCAGCAGCTTAAGCCGACCGAGCTCCTATAATTCACCCCTCCACTTT. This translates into CASSLSRPSSYNSPLHF.